This TCR beta chain is from a study of T-cell memory formation after mild COVID-19. The sample holds a few counts of this clonotype. A single record per CDR3 protein comes from TCRdb applying MiXCR to the 5' RACE reads. The sample yields roughly 200,000 distinct CDR3 sequences, around 16% seen once. V was pared by 6 bases and J by 5 bases, with 22 bases between. The CDR3 sequence is 17 residues long. V gene TRBV12-3 or TRBV12-4 combines with J gene TRBJ2-2; tentatively, D is TRBD2 (5 bases). The sample comprised PBMCs or a T cell subset sorted from them (not recorded which). This receptor was identified in an adult woman who had mild COVID-19 (a few samples of this study predate the infection). Cell type and time point are not known. CDR3 DNA sequence: TGTGCCAGCAGACGAACTAGTTCCTCTCCGGGAACCGGGGAGCTGTTTTTT. This sequence encodes CASRRTSSSPGTGELFF.